What follows describes a single T cell receptor beta chain. Between the trimmed V and J ends, which lost 4 bases and 4 bases, there was a span of 9 bases. Germline V lookup: CDR1 SGHRS, CDR2 YFSETQ. There are 12 residues in the CDR3. This entry comes from a study of CD8+CD57+ T cells in acquired aplastic anemia. Before being chosen for sequencing, patients had shown CD8+CD57+ cell expansion by flow cytometry. Genomic DNA templated the TCR beta VDJ and CDR3 profiling. TCRdb processed the reads anew with MiXCR; each CDR3 protein has one entry. Found here are some 140,000 distinct CDR3 sequences, just over 50% of them singletons; the top ten hold more than 10%.

J is TRBJ2-7 and V is TRBV5-1; TRBD1 might be the D (5 bases). Sequenced input: sorted CD4+, CD8+, or CD8+CD57+ T cells (not recorded which) from PBMCs. The sequence came from a human donor with aplastic anemia. The CDR3 sequence: CASSQDTYEQYF. DNA of the CDR3: TGCGCCAGCAGCCAGGACACTTACGAGCAGTACTTC.